The sequence of this T cell receptor (beta chain) was determined in a study of CD8 T cells in Susac syndrome. RNA amounts of about 0.45 to 1 ug underwent reverse transcription with random hexamers. It was immunoSEQ multiplex PCR that amplified TCR beta CDR3 across 54 Vbeta and 13 Jbeta. Via MiXCR, TCRdb re-called the immunoSEQ multiplex PCR reads, giving one row per CDR3 protein. This sample carries 70,000 or so distinct CDR3 sequences, about 95% of them seen once, and the ten largest clones take approximately 0.25%. The CDR3 totals 14 residues. V shed 5 bases, J shed 5 bases, and the junction held 0 bases outside the gene matches. Germline loops: CDR1 KGHDR, CDR2 SFDVKD. Sequencing targeted TCR beta in blood CD8+ and CD4+ T cells.

The sample was CD8+ T cells from PBMCs. The rearrangement links TRBV24-1 to TRBJ2-3; 13 bases line up with TRBD2. This receptor was identified in a human donor in good health. CDR3 nucleotide sequence: TGTGCCACCAGTGGGACTAGCGGGGGAGATACGCAGTATTTT. Residues: CATSGTSGGDTQYF.